This T cell receptor (beta chain) was retrieved from a study of CD8 T cells in ankylosing spondylitis. The CDR3 loop spans 15 amino acids. Germline V gene sequence: CDR1 LNHNV, CDR2 YYDKDF (reference sequence). Trimming left V 0 bases short and J 4 bases short, with 10 bases between. This clonotype was counted ten times or more. Its antigen is undetermined. Study-level results: Disease-linked clones displayed a CD8+ phenotype and appeared relatively rarely in peripheral blood.

As the method for making TCR beta libraries, quantitative 5'-RACE with molecular barcodes was used. TCRdb reanalysed the 5' RACE reads using MiXCR and keeps one entry per CDR3 protein. In the table there are approximately 260,000 distinct CDR3 sequences, over 8.5% of which are singletons. The chain links TRBV15 to TRBJ2-1; no clear D. Sequencing was done on a sample of blood, either unsorted or a sorted T cell fraction (not recorded which). The sequence came from a male donor with ankylosing spondylitis or in good health (not recorded which). This CDR3 reads CATSRDGGSYNEQFF. The CDR3 DNA sequence: TGTGCCACCAGCAGAGATGGTGGATCTTACAATGAGCAGTTCTTC.